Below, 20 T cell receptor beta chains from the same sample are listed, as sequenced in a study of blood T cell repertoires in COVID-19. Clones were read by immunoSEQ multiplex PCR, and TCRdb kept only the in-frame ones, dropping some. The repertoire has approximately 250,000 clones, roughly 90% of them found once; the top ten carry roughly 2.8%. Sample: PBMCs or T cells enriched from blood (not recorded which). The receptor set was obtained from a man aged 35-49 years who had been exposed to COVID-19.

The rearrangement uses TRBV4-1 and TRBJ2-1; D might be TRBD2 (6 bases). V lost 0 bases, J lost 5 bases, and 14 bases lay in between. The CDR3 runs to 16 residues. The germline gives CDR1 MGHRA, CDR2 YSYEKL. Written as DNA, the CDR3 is TGCGCCAGCAGCCAAGATCCGCCGGGAGCGGACAATGAGCAGTTCTTC. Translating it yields CASSQDPPGADNEQFF.

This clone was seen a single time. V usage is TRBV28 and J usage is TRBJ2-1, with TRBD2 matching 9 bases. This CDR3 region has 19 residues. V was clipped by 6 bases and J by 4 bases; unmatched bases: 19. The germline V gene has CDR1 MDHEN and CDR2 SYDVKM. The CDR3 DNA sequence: TGTGCCAGCAGCCCACGGCGGGGCCCTTCCCTAGCGGGGTACAATGAGCAGTTCTTC. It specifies CASSPRRGPSLAGYNEQFF.

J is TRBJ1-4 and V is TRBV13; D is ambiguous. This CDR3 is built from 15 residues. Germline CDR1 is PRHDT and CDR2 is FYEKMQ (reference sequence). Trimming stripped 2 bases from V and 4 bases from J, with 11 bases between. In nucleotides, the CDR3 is TGTGCCAGCAGCTTACTTAAACAGTTTAATGAAAAACTGTTTTTT. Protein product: CASSLLKQFNEKLFF.

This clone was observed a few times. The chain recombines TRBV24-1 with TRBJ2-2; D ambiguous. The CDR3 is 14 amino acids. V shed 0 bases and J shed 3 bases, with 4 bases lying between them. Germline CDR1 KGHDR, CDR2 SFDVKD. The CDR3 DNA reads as TGTGCCACCAGTGATTTGCGGGACACCGGGGAGCTGTTTTTT. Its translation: CATSDLRDTGELFF.

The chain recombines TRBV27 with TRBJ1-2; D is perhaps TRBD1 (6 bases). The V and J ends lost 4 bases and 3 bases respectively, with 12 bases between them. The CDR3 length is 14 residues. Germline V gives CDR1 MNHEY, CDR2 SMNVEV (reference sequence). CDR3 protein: CASSYRESDYGYTF. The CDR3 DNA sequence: TGTGCCAGCAGTTACAGGGAAAGCGACTATGGCTACACCTTC.

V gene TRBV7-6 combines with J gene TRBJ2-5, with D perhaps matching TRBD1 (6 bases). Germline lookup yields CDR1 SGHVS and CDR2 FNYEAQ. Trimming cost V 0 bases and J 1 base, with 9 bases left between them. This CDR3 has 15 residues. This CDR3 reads CASSLARGSQETQYF. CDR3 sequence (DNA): TGTGCCAGCAGCTTAGCGAGGGGGAGCCAAGAGACCCAGTACTTC.

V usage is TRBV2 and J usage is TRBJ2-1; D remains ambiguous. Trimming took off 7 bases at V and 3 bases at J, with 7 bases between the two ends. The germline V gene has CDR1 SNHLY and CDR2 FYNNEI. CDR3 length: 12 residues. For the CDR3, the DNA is TGTGCCAGCATCACCAGCTACAATGAGCAGTTCTTC. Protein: CASITSYNEQFF.

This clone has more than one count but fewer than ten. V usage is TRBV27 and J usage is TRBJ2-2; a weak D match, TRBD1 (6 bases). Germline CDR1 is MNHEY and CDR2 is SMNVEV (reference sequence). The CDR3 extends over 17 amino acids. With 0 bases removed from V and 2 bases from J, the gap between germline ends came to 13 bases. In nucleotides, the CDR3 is TGTGCCAGCAGTTTATCGAGGTTACAGGGTAACACCGGGGAGCTGTTTTTT. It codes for CASSLSRLQGNTGELFF.

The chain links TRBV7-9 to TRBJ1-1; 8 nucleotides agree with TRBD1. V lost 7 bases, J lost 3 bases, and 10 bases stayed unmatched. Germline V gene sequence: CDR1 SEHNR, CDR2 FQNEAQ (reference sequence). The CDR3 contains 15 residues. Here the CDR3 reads CASTVGQGAYTEAFF. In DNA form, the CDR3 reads TGTGCCAGCACCGTAGGGCAGGGGGCTTACACTGAAGCTTTCTTT.

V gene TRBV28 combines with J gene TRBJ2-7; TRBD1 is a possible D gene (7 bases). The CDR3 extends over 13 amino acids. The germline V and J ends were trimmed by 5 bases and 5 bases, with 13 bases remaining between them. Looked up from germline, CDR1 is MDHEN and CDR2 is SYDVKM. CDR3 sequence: CASSPTGRHEQYF. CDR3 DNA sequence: TGTGCCAGCAGTCCGACAGGGAGGCACGAGCAGTACTTC.

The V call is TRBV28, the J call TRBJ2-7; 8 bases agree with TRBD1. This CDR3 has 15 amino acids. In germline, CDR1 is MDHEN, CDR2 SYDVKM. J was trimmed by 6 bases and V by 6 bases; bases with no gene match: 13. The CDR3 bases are TGTGCCAGCAGCTCTAACGACAGGGGCATAAGCGAGCAGTACTTC. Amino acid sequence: CASSSNDRGISEQYF.

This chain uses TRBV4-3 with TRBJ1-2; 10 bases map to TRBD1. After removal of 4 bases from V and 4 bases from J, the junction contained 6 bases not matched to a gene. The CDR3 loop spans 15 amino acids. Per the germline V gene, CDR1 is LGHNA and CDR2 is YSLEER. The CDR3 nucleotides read TGCGCCAGCAGCCTCGGGACAGGGGAATCCTATGGCTACACCTTC. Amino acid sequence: CASSLGTGESYGYTF.

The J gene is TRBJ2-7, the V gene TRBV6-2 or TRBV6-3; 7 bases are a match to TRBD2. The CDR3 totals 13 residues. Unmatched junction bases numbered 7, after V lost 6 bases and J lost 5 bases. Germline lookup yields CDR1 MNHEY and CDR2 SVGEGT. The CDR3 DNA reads TGTGCCAGCAGCCCCCGGGAGGTCGACGAGCAGTACTTC. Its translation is CASSPREVDEQYF.

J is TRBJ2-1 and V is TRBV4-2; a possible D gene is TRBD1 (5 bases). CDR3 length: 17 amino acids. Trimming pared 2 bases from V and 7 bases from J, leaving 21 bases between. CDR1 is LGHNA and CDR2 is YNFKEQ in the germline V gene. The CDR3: CASSQPNAGPVSNEQFF. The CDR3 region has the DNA TGTGCCAGCAGCCAACCAAACGCAGGGCCGGTTTCAAATGAGCAGTTCTTC.

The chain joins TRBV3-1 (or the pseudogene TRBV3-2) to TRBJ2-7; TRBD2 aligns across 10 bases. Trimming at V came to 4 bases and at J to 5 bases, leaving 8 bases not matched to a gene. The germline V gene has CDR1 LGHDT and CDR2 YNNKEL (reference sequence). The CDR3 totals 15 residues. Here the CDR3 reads CASSRSPSGSHEQYF. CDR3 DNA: TGTGCCAGCAGCCGCTCGCCTAGCGGGAGCCACGAGCAGTACTTC.

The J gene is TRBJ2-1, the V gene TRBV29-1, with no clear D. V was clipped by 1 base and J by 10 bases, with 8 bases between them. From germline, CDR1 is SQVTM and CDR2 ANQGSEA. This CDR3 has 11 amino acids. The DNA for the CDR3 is TGCAGCGTTGAAGGAGCCCCAGAGCAGTTCTTC. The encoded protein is CSVEGAPEQFF.

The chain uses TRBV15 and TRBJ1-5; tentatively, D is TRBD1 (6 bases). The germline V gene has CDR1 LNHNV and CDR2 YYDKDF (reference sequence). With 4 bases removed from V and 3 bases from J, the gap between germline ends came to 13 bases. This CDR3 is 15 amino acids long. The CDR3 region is CATSMSTGNNQPQHF. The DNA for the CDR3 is TGTGCCACCAGCATGTCGACAGGTAACAATCAGCCCCAGCATTTT. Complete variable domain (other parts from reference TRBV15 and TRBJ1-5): DAMVIQNPRYQVTQFGKPVTLSCSQTLNHNVMYWYQQKSSQAPKLLFHYYDKDFNNEADTPDNFQSRRPNTSFCFLDIRSPGLGDTAMYLCATSMSTGNNQPQHFGDGTRLSIL.

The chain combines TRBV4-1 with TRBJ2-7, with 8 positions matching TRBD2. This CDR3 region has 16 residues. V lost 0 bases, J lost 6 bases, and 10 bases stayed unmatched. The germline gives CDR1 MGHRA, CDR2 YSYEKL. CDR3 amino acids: CASSQDGSGTSSEQYF. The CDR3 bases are TGCGCCAGCAGCCAAGACGGTAGCGGGACTTCGTCCGAGCAGTACTTC.

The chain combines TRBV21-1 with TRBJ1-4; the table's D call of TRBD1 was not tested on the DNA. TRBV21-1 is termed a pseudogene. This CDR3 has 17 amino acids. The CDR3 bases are TGTGCCAGCAGCTCCTTCGGCAGGGGCCTCACTAATGAAAAACTGTTTTTT. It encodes CASSSFGRGLTNEKLFF.

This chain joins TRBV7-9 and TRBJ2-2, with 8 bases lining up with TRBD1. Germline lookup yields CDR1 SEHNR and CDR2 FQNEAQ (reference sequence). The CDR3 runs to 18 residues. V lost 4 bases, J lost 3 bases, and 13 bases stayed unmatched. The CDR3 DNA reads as TGTGCCAGCAGCTCCCCGACAGGGGACACCCCTCACACCGGGGAGCTGTTTTTT. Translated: CASSSPTGDTPHTGELFF.